Below, 27 T cell receptor beta chains from the same sample are listed, as sequenced in a study of molecular identifiers for immune sequencing clone quantification. TCRdb itself ran the PCR reads through MiXCR, one entry per CDR3 protein. In the table there are around 480,000 distinct CDR3 sequences, about 21% of which are singletons. The sample taken for sequencing was naive CD8+ T cells from blood, with Jurkat cell RNA spiked in. Subset denoted: FACS-sorted CD8+CD4-CCR7+CD45RA+ naive T cells. The receptor set was obtained from a human donor in good health. Some libraries in this study had Jurkat cell RNA spiked in.

This clonotype appeared a few times. V is TRBV3-1 and J is TRBJ2-7, with D hard to call. The CDR3 runs 12 residues. V was trimmed by 3 bases and J by 5 bases, leaving 8 bases between them. CDR1 and CDR2 (germline): LGHDT, YNNKEL (reference sequence). CDR3 bases: TGTGCCAGCAGCCACATGACCCACGAGCAGTACTTC. Translation gives CASSHMTHEQYF.

For this clonotype: This may be a read error, as it is one base from a much larger clone. This sequence joins TRBV6-2 or TRBV6-3 and TRBJ1-1; D is unclear. Per germline, CDR1 MNHEY and CDR2 SVGEGT. This CDR3 is built from 17 residues. CDR3 sequence reads: CANSYSSVLASGTEAFF. The CDR3 coding sequence is TGTGCCAACAGTTACTCGAGCGTGTTAGCGTCTGGCACTGAAGCTTTCTTT.

Ten or more counts support this clonotype. The chain employs TRBV4-3 and TRBJ1-3; D unclear. Germline V gives CDR1 LGHNA, CDR2 YSLEER. This CDR3 is built from 17 residues. Between the trimmed V and J ends, which lost 0 bases and 1 base, there was a span of 13 bases. The DNA of the CDR3 is TGCGCCAGCAGCCAAGATAGGGCCGTGGGTTCTGGAAACACCATATATTTT. It specifies CASSQDRAVGSGNTIYF.

The count of this clonotype is one. A clone one base away is much larger, so this may be a read error. V is TRBV5-3 and J is TRBJ2-3; TRBD2 agrees at 9 bases. TRBV5-3 is marked as an open reading frame, function uncertain. The CDR3 is made up of 18 amino acids. The CDR3 reads CASSLGYRDGTSTDTRYF. In DNA form, the CDR3 reads TGTGCCAGCAGCTTGGGGTATAGGGACGGGACTAGCACAGATACGCGGTATTTT.

The chain links TRBV28 to TRBJ2-1; D not certain. V shed 10 bases and J shed 9 bases, with 16 bases lying between them. The CDR3 has 12 amino acids. The germline gives CDR1 MDHEN, CDR2 SYDVKM. CDR3 DNA sequence: TGTGCCACCGAGTATTTGAACAGTGAGCAGTTCTTC. It translates to CATEYLNSEQFF.

Notes on this clonotype: Relative to the germline gene, one junction end is altered; a read error may explain this. The J gene is TRBJ2-1, the V gene TRBV7-6; perhaps TRBD2 as D (5 bases). Germline lookup yields CDR1 SGHVS and CDR2 FNYEAQ. There are 15 residues in the CDR3. The CDR3 DNA sequence: TGTGCCAACAGCTTAGACCGCGGGCCCTCCAATGAGCAGTTCTTC. It encodes CANSLDRGPSNEQFF.

This clonotype was seen only a few times. This chain joins TRBV13 and TRBJ2-1, with D perhaps matching TRBD1 or TRBD2 (5 bases each). CDR1 is PRHDT and CDR2 is FYEKMQ in the germline V gene (reference sequence). There are 13 residues in the CDR3. V shed 3 bases and J shed 6 bases, with 9 bases lying between them. In nucleotides, the CDR3 is TGTGCCAGCAGCTTTTGGGGGTCCAATGAGCAGTTCTTC. It translates to CASSFWGSNEQFF.

This chain connects TRBV6-2 or TRBV6-3 to TRBJ2-1; 7 bases fit TRBD2. J lost 7 bases, V lost 2 bases, and 8 bases had no gene match. This CDR3 is 15 amino acids long. Per germline, CDR1 MNHEY and CDR2 SVGEGT. The CDR3 region is CASSYLAGDVNEQFF. The CDR3 DNA sequence: TGTGCCAGCAGTTACCTGGCGGGAGATGTTAATGAGCAGTTCTTC.

This clonotype was seen more than once but under ten times. This chain joins TRBV6-2 or TRBV6-3 and TRBJ1-1, with D perhaps TRBD1 (6 bases). Germline-derived CDR1 and CDR2 are MNHEY and SVGEGT. The length of the CDR3 is 13 residues. Trimming stripped 2 bases from V and 8 bases from J, with 12 bases between. The CDR3: CASSYGRTAEAFF. CDR3 DNA sequence: TGTGCCAGCAGTTACGGTCGGACAGCGGAAGCTTTCTTT.

A few counts support this clonotype. This chain links TRBV11-2 with TRBJ2-7; D gene uncertain. The germline V and J ends were trimmed by 4 bases and 12 bases, with 16 bases remaining between them. The CDR3 contains 12 residues. Germline V CDR1 and CDR2: SGHAT, FQNNGV. The CDR3 DNA reads as TGTGCCAGCAGCTCAGACTTTCTGGATTTGTACTTC. Its protein is CASSSDFLDLYF.

A remark on this clonotype: Given a much more abundant clone one base away, this may be a read error. The genes are TRBV3-1 and TRBJ2-3; D unresolved. Trimming shortened V by 0 bases and J by 0 bases, and 7 bases separated the two germline ends. The CDR3 consists of 15 residues. Germline lookup yields CDR1 LGHDT and CDR2 YNNKEL (reference sequence). This CDR3 is CASSQEWPSTDTQYF. The CDR3 DNA reads TGTGCCAGCAGCCAAGAATGGCCTAGCACAGATACGCAGTATTTT.

This clonotype has ten or more counts. This chain connects TRBV12-3 or TRBV12-4 to TRBJ1-3; D uncertain. V lost 7 bases, J lost 4 bases, and 8 bases lay in between. CDR3 length: 12 amino acids. As DNA, the CDR3 is TGTGCCAGCACCGCTGGGGGAAACACCATATATTTT. Protein product: CASTAGGNTIYF.

The chain links TRBV9 to TRBJ2-7; 8 nucleotides match TRBD1. CDR1 and CDR2 (germline): SGDLS, YYNGEE. The ends lost 0 bases at V and 5 bases at J; junction bases unmatched: 7. This CDR3 has 15 amino acids. CDR3 amino acids: CASSVVGQGGDEQYF. CDR3 nucleotide sequence: TGTGCCAGCAGCGTAGTCGGACAGGGCGGGGACGAGCAGTACTTC. Drawing the rest from reference TRBV9 and TRBJ2-7, the complete variable domain is DSGVTQTPKHLITATGQRVTLRCSPRSGDLSVYWYQQSLDQGLQFLIQYYNGEERAKGNILERFSAQQFPDLHSELNLSSLELGDSALYFCASSVVGQGGDEQYFGPGTRLTVT.

This clonotype was observed a few times. V is TRBV11-2 and J is TRBJ2-7; the D gene could be TRBD1 or TRBD2 (5 bases each). Germline V gene lookup returns CDR1 SGHAT and CDR2 FQNNGV. This CDR3 has 17 amino acids. V was trimmed by 5 bases and J by 2 bases, leaving 22 bases between them. The CDR3 reads CASSIARGTGGPYEQYF. DNA of the CDR3: TGTGCCAGCAGCATCGCCCGGGGTACAGGAGGACCCTACGAGCAGTACTTC.

This clonotype was seen only once. Possible read error: a much larger clone is one base away. The chain couples TRBV5-1 to TRBJ2-5, with TRBD2 identical over 7 bases. CDR1 SGHRS and CDR2 YFSETQ come from the germline V gene. The CDR3 runs 13 residues. With 3 bases clipped from V and 13 bases from J, the junction kept 12 bases outside the gene matches. CDR3 sequence: CASSSRDQAGTYF. The CDR3 region has the DNA TGCGCCAGCAGCTCCCGGGATCAAGCGGGGACGTACTTC.

This rearrangement joins TRBV4-3 to TRBJ2-4; 8 bases line up with TRBD1. The CDR3 is 15 amino acids. Germline CDR1 reads LGHNA; CDR2 reads YSLEER. V was pared by 1 base and J by 8 bases, with 7 bases of the junction left unmatched. The CDR3 sequence is CASSQGSQGVYIQYF. The CDR3 coding sequence is TGCGCCAGCAGCCAAGGTTCACAGGGGGTTTACATTCAGTACTTC.

The chain couples TRBV6-5 to TRBJ1-2, with unresolved D. From germline, CDR1 is MNHEY and CDR2 SVGAGI. The CDR3 runs to 12 residues. V dropped 4 bases and J dropped 6 bases, with 9 bases sitting between them. The CDR3 is CASSSGENGYTF. The CDR3 bases are TGTGCCAGCAGTTCGGGCGAGAATGGCTACACCTTC.

This clonotype was found many times. This sequence joins TRBV7-2 and TRBJ1-2; no definite D call. Looked up from germline, CDR1 is SGHTA and CDR2 is FQGNSA. The V and J ends lost 1 base and 4 bases respectively, with 7 bases between them. There are 13 residues in the CDR3. The CDR3 spells CASSLGRIYGYTF. In DNA, the CDR3 is TGTGCCAGCAGCTTAGGACGGATCTATGGCTACACCTTC.

J is TRBJ2-7 and V is TRBV2; 7 bases are a match to TRBD1. Per the germline V gene, CDR1 is SNHLY and CDR2 is FYNNEI. CDR3 length: 18 residues. V shed 6 bases, J shed 0 bases, and the junction held 17 bases outside the gene matches. CDR3 loop: CASSAAVLGQLSSYEQYF. In DNA form, the CDR3 reads TGTGCCAGCAGCGCCGCGGTGTTGGGACAGCTTAGCTCCTACGAGCAGTACTTC.

This clonotype was counted many times. The V call is TRBV9, the J call TRBJ2-3, with D unresolved. The germline V gene has CDR1 SGDLS and CDR2 YYNGEE. The CDR3 is made up of 12 amino acids. V was clipped by 0 bases and J by 5 bases, with 4 bases between them. CDR3 bases: TGTGCCAGCAGCGTAGAGGAAGATACGCAGTATTTT. Its protein product is CASSVEEDTQYF.

V gene TRBV27 combines with J gene TRBJ2-7, with D unresolved. Germline loops: CDR1 MNHEY, CDR2 SMNVEV (reference sequence). The length of the CDR3 is 12 residues. Deletions cut 7 bases from V and 5 bases from J, with 12 bases between. The CDR3 coding sequence is TGTGCCAGCATGGGGAATATCCACGAGCAGTACTTC. This encodes CASMGNIHEQYF.

This clonotype was observed many times. The rearrangement joins TRBV4-3 to TRBJ2-7; 7 nucleotides align to TRBD1. This CDR3 region has 15 residues. Germline-derived CDR1 and CDR2 are LGHNA and YSLEER. V shed 3 bases, J shed 0 bases, and the junction held 5 bases outside the gene matches. The CDR3: CASSQQDRPSYEQYF. The DNA of the CDR3 is TGCGCCAGCAGCCAGCAGGACAGGCCCTCCTACGAGCAGTACTTC.

This clonotype was counted ten times or more. The CDR3: CASSRKDRSSNQPQHF. As DNA, the CDR3 is TGTGCCAGCAGTCGAAAGGACAGGTCTTCAAATCAGCCCCAGCATTTT. The rearrangement uses TRBV6-2 or TRBV6-3 and TRBJ1-5; 7 nucleotides match TRBD1. CDR3 length equals 16 residues. The V segment lost 5 bases and the J segment 4 bases; nucleotides outside the gene matches: 11. Germline CDR1 MNHEY, CDR2 SVGEGT.

The rearrangement joins TRBV7-6 to TRBJ2-1, with D possibly TRBD1 on 6 matching bases. Deletions cut 1 base from V and 8 bases from J, with 9 bases between. Germline CDR1 reads SGHVS; CDR2 reads FNYEAQ. This CDR3 region has 13 residues. The CDR3 bases are TGTGCCAGCAGCTTAGTGAAGGGGGATGAGCAGTTCTTC. This sequence encodes CASSLVKGDEQFF. Together with reference TRBV7-6 and TRBJ2-1, the CDR3 gives the full variable domain: GAGVSQSPRYKVTKRGQDVALRCDPISGHVSLYWYRQALGQGPEFLTYFNYEAQQDKSGLPNDRFSAERPEGSISTLTIQRTEQRDSAMYRCASSLVKGDEQFFGPGTRLTVL.

The V call is TRBV20-1, the J call TRBJ2-3, with 12 bases lining up with TRBD2. CDR1 is DFQATT and CDR2 is SNEGSKA in the germline V gene (reference sequence). The junction had 6 bases not matched to a gene; V was cut back by 1 base and J by 4 bases. The CDR3 extends over 16 amino acids. As DNA, the CDR3 is TGCAGTGCTAGAGGACTAGCGGGAGTCCTCTCAGATACGCAGTATTTT. Protein product: CSARGLAGVLSDTQYF.

Concerning this clonotype: A single base separates this from a much larger clone, so it may be a read error. This chain uses TRBV2 with TRBJ2-1; the D gene is possibly TRBD2 (5 bases). CDR1 is SNHLY, CDR2 FYNNEI, per germline. The V gene lost 6 bases and the J gene lost 0 bases, with 9 bases spanning the gap. CDR3 length: 14 amino acids. The CDR3 sequence is CASRGDNSYNEQFF. The CDR3 DNA reads TGTGCCAGCAGGGGAGACAACTCCTACAATGAGCAGTTCTTC.

This clonotype has ten or more counts. This rearrangement joins TRBV7-9 to TRBJ2-7; 9 bases match TRBD1. Trimming cost V 1 base and J 3 bases; bases outside gene matches: 4. CDR3 size: 15 residues. Germline V CDR1 and CDR2: SEHNR, FQNEAQ (reference sequence). CDR3 loop: CASSLGGTGFYEQYF. DNA of the CDR3: TGTGCCAGCAGCTTAGGAGGGACAGGGTTCTACGAGCAGTACTTC.